Below, 9 T cell receptor beta chains from the same sample are listed, as sequenced in a study of T-cell reconstitution after alpha-beta-depleted transplantation in children. During its preparation, the TCRbeta library received unique molecular identifiers. TCRdb fed the PCR reads into MiXCR, producing one record per CDR3 protein. Among about 300,000 distinct CDR3 sequences listed, roughly a tenth were seen once. The input for sequencing was PBMCs, taken before TCRalphabeta/CD19-depleted stem cell transplant. These receptors originate from a boy under two years old with acute myeloid leukemia, due to receive a stem cell transplant.

This clonotype was found many times. The V gene is TRBV12-3 or TRBV12-4, the J gene TRBJ1-2, with 8 nucleotides matching TRBD1. V lost 11 bases to trimming and J lost 2 bases; unmatched junction nucleotides: 10. The CDR3 extends over 14 amino acids. CDR3 residues: CAARRTGLNYGYTF. The CDR3 coding sequence is TGTGCCGCTAGGCGGACAGGGCTAAACTATGGCTACACCTTC.

A few counts support this clonotype. The V gene is TRBV7-6, the J gene TRBJ2-1, with TRBD2 matching 7 bases. This CDR3 has 15 residues. The trim removed 2 bases at V and 9 bases at J, leaving 10 bases unmatched. Germline V CDR1 and CDR2: SGHVS, FNYEAQ. In DNA, the CDR3 is TGTGCCAGCAGCTTAACGGCGGGAGATAGGGGTGAGCAGTTCTTC. Translation: CASSLTAGDRGEQFF.

This clonotype was observed many times. CDR3 amino acids: CASSSSGRLNEQFF. The CDR3 region has the DNA TGTGCCAGCAGTTCCAGCGGGAGGTTAAATGAGCAGTTCTTC. The chain employs TRBV12-3 or TRBV12-4 and TRBJ2-1; the match to TRBD2 covers 9 bases. The CDR3 consists of 14 residues. V dropped 4 bases and J dropped 7; count of bases not matched to a gene: 5.

At least ten counts were recorded for this clonotype. The CDR3 sequence: CASSQDQDGRNSYEQYF. The CDR3 bases are TGTGCCAGCAGCCAAGACCAGGACGGCCGAAACTCCTACGAGCAGTACTTC. The genes are TRBV3-1 and TRBJ2-7; D is unclear. Trimming left V 0 bases short and J 0 bases short, with 15 bases between. This CDR3 is built from 17 residues. The germline gives CDR1 LGHDT, CDR2 YNNKEL (reference sequence).

This clonotype was seen only a few times. The rearrangement joins TRBV12-3 or TRBV12-4 to TRBJ1-3, with D possibly matching TRBD1 (6 bases). V lost 2 bases, J lost 0 bases, and 11 bases lay in between. CDR3 length: 16 residues. The CDR3 protein is CASSLRGQASGNTIYF. CDR3 DNA: TGTGCCAGCAGTTTACGGGGGCAGGCCTCTGGAAACACCATATATTTT.

The chain combines TRBV5-1 with TRBJ1-5; D is perhaps TRBD1 (6 bases). V was clipped by 0 bases and J by 5 bases, with 12 bases between them. There are 15 residues in the CDR3. Looked up from germline, CDR1 is SGHRS and CDR2 is YFSETQ. The CDR3 DNA follows: TGCGCCAGCAGCTTGGTTGGCAGGGGAGATCAGCCCCAGCATTTT. Its translation: CASSLVGRGDQPQHF.

This clonotype has a count of ten or more. V usage is TRBV5-1 and J usage is TRBJ1-1; D is ambiguous. The germline CDR1 and CDR2 sequences are SGHRS and YFSETQ. The V end was cut by 5 bases, the J end by 0 bases, with 11 bases between. This CDR3 comprises 14 residues. The CDR3 DNA follows: TGCGCCAGCAGAAGGGATTTCATGAACACTGAAGCTTTCTTT. This sequence encodes CASRRDFMNTEAFF. Full variable domain (missing parts from reference TRBV5-1 and TRBJ1-1): KAGVTQTPRYLIKTRGQQVTLSCSPISGHRSVSWYQQTPGQGLQFLFEYFSETQRNKGNFPGRFSGRQFSNSRSEMNVSTLELGDSALYLCASRRDFMNTEAFFGQGTRLTVV.

This clonotype was recorded a few times. The V gene is TRBV25-1, the J gene TRBJ2-5, with D unresolved. This CDR3 is 13 amino acids long. The germline V gene encodes CDR1 MGHDK and CDR2 SYGVNS. V lost 3 bases to trimming and J lost 3 bases, with 8 bases between them. The DNA of the CDR3 is TGTGCCAGCAGTGATTGGGCAGAAGAGACCCAGTACTTC. Translation gives CASSDWAEETQYF.

This clonotype was detected many times. The chain joins TRBV12-3 or TRBV12-4 to TRBJ2-1; 11 bases agree with TRBD2. The CDR3 is 19 residues long. The V segment lost 5 bases and the J segment 5 bases; nucleotides outside the gene matches: 17. CDR3 sequence: CASSPPTFFSTSGNNEQFF. In DNA form, the CDR3 reads TGTGCCAGCAGTCCCCCTACCTTCTTTTCGACTAGCGGGAACAATGAGCAGTTCTTC.